A selection of T cell receptor beta chains follows, all from one sample in a study of cytomegalovirus exposure and HLA in healthy donors. Libraries were prepared by immunoSEQ multiplex PCR; TCRdb keeps only in-frame clonotypes and omits some of them. This table has some 170,000 clones, roughly two thirds appearing once. Sequencing used PBMCs. All receptors come from a woman aged 25-40 years in good health and CMV-seronegative. CDR3s include the opening cysteine and the closing phenylalanine or tryptophan. A D gene is named only where the DNA matches it firmly. The size of a clone is reported for some rows only, either as once, few or many, or as a class for expanded clones.

>-|-|TRBV7-2|TRBJ1-1
TGTGCCAGCAGCCTCAGACAGGACTACACTGAAGCTTTCTTT
CASSLRQDYTEAFF
>-|-|TRBV11-2|TRBJ1-1
TGTGCCAGCAGCTTCGAGGTCGGCACTGAAGCTTTCTTT
CASSFEVGTEAFF
>-|-|TRBV19|TRBJ1-3
TGTGCCAGTAGCACAGGGTATGGAAACACCATATATTTT
CASSTGYGNTIYF
>-|-|TRBV7-2|TRBJ1-5
TGTGCCAGCAGCACCCAGGCCCGCGGGCTTCAGCCCCAGCATTTT
CASSTQARGLQPQHF
>-|TRBD1|TRBV23-1|TRBJ1-2
TGCGCCAGCGGCCCAATGACAGGGGCCGTTAACTATGGCTACACCTTC
CASGPMTGAVNYGYTF
>-|TRBD2|TRBV29-1|TRBJ2-2
TGCAGCGCTCTAGCGGGAGGGAACACCGGGGAGCTGTTTTTT
CSALAGGNTGELFF
>-|TRBD1|TRBV6-5|TRBJ1-6
TGTGCCAGCACCTACGGGACAGGGATTGACTCACCCCTCCACTTT
CASTYGTGIDSPLHF
>-|-|TRBV5-5|TRBJ1-5
TGTGCCAGCAGCTTAGAACCGGGGATCATCGATCAGCCCCAGCATTTT
CASSLEPGIIDQPQHF
>few|-|TRBV7-2|TRBJ2-1
TGTGCCAGCAGACTAGATGGGGAGCAGTTCTTC
CASRLDGEQFF
>-|TRBD2|TRBV6-6|TRBJ2-1
TGTGCCAGCCACCCGGGGGGGGGCACCTACAATGAGCAGTTCTTC
CASHPGGGTYNEQFF
>once|-|TRBV4-3|TRBJ1-6
TGCGCCAGCAGCCAAAGGACAGCTTCACCCCTCCACTTT
CASSQRTASPLHF
>-|-|TRBV19|TRBJ1-3
TGTGCCAGTAGTCCCCCCGGCTCTGGAAACACCATATATTTT
CASSPPGSGNTIYF
>-|-|TRBV19|TRBJ2-5
TGTGCCACCTCCCGGGGGATGAGGGAGACCCAGTACTTC
CATSRGMRETQYF
>-|-|TRBV7-8|TRBJ2-1
TGTGCCAGCAGCTTGAGTCGTGGAGTTTACAATGAGCAGTTCTTC
CASSLSRGVYNEQFF
>-|TRBD1|TRBV29-1|TRBJ1-2
TGCAGCGCCACAGGGGATTACTATGGCTACACCTTC
CSATGDYYGYTF
>few|TRBD1|TRBV5-1|TRBJ2-1
TGCGCCAGCAGTCCCAGGACAGGGAGCTACAATGAGCAGTTCTTC
CASSPRTGSYNEQFF
>-|TRBD2|TRBV4-3|TRBJ2-1
TGCGCCAGCAGCCAAGACGAAGCCACGCAGGGACTACCAAACAATGAGCAGTTCTTC
CASSQDEATQGLPNNEQFF
>-|TRBD1|TRBV6-1|TRBJ1-1
TGTGCCAGCAGTGAACGGGGACAGAGGAACACTGAAGCTTTCTTT
CASSERGQRNTEAFF
>few|-|TRBV4-1|TRBJ1-4
TGCGCCAGCAGCCAAGGGATAGCCGGTAATGAAAAACTGTTTTTT
CASSQGIAGNEKLFF
>many|-|TRBV25-1|TRBJ1-4
TGTGCCAGCAGTGACTACAGGGCCCAGGGGGAAAAACTGTTTTTT
CASSDYRAQGEKLFF
>-|-|TRBV2|TRBJ2-7
TGTGCCAGCAGTGTCGCCAGATACGAGCAGTACTTC
CASSVARYEQYF
>once|TRBD1|TRBV5-4|TRBJ2-2
TGTGCCAGCAGTCGCACAGGGGGACAGGGCGTAGCCGGGGAGCTGTTTTTT
CASSRTGGQGVAGELFF
>-|TRBD1|TRBV4-1|TRBJ1-6
TGCGCCAGCAGCCAAGATATAGGGGGCGCGAGCTCCTATAATTCACCCCTCCACTTT
CASSQDIGGASSYNSPLHF
>-|TRBD1|TRBV15|TRBJ1-6
TGTGCCACCAGCTGGGGACAGGGGAATTCACCCCTCCACTTT
CATSWGQGNSPLHF
>-|TRBD2|TRBV10-3|TRBJ2-2
TGTGCCATCACCTCAAGGAGCGGGAGAATGAACGGGGAGCTGTTTTTT
CAITSRSGRMNGELFF
>-|TRBD2|TRBV29-1|TRBJ2-2
TGCAGCGCTCGGGCTAGCGGGAATAGCGGGGAGCTGTTTTTT
CSARASGNSGELFF
>-|-|TRBV4-3|TRBJ2-7
TGCGCCAGCAGCCAAGAAGTCGAGGGGGACTACGAGCAGTACTTC
CASSQEVEGDYEQYF
>-|-|TRBV7-3|TRBJ2-1
TGTGCCAGCAGCTTACTTCGGGTCAGCTCCTACAATGAGCAGTTCTTC
CASSLLRVSSYNEQFF
>-|-|TRBV9|TRBJ2-3
TGTGCCAGCAGCGACGGGGGGCTCGGGCTCCGCACAGATACGCAGTATTTT
CASSDGGLGLRTDTQYF
>-|TRBD1|TRBV9|TRBJ2-1
TGTGCCAGCAGCCGCGGACAGGGAGGATGGGAGCAGTTCTTC
CASSRGQGGWEQFF
>-|-|TRBV5-4|TRBJ2-2
TGTGCCAGCAGCTTGTTACACAACACCGGGGAGCTGTTTTTT
CASSLLHNTGELFF
>-|-|TRBV5-4|TRBJ1-2
TGTGCCAGCAGCTTGGATTCAGGCTATGGCTACACCTTC
CASSLDSGYGYTF
>-|TRBD1|TRBV2|TRBJ1-3
TGTGCCAGCTCCCCGGACAGGGATCCTGGAAACACCATATATTTT
CASSPDRDPGNTIYF
>few|-|TRBV4-1|TRBJ1-4
TGCGCCAGCAGCCAAGACCTTGACAGGCAGGCTAATGAAAAACTGTTTTTT
CASSQDLDRQANEKLFF